This TCR beta chain was identified in a study of blood T cells in healthy people across ages. Together with a sample-barcoded 5' primer, a J-beta primer mix was included in a second PCR lasting about 7 to 12 cycles. CDR3-containing paired-end reads numbering at least 2.5 million came from each sample. A single record per CDR3 protein comes from TCRdb applying MiXCR to the 5' RACE reads. This table has 1.5 million to 2 million distinct CDR3 sequences, approximately 32% appearing once. Each donor had around 10 milliliters of peripheral blood drawn. A minimum of 7 million PBMCs was isolated per sample. Every sample gave at least 6 micrograms of total RNA when it was extracted. This clonotype was counted many times. Sequencing was carried out using blood. This clonotype was obtained from a young woman in good health.

The CDR3 DNA is TGTGCCACGGCCCCGACAGGGCAAGAGACCCAGTACTTC. Amino acid sequence: CATAPTGQETQYF. The chain combines TRBV10-3 with TRBJ2-5; 7 bases fit TRBD1. V gave up 10 bases and J gave up 2 bases; unmatched junction bases: 7. Per germline, CDR1 ENHRY and CDR2 SYGVKD. This CDR3 contains 13 residues.